This T cell receptor (beta chain) was sequenced during a study of TIL therapy for anti-PD-1-resistant metastatic lung cancer (dated by TCRdb to about 2021). With respect to the entire study: Before any PD-1/PD-L1 blockade was given, tumors were harvested, nivolumab was then administered, and patients who progressed went on to receive lymphodepletion, an infusion of expanded TIL, and IL-2. Enrolled patients had a median age of about 50 years (range 38-75) and a median tumor PD-L1 proportion score of over 5.5%. The cohort was predominantly lung adenocarcinoma, with a handful of EGFR-mutant and two ALK-rearranged tumors, and half of patients were current or former smokers. A median non-synonymous tumor mutation burden of 1.5 mutations per megabase was determined across the cohort by whole-exome sequencing. T cell receptor beta sequencing of tumor and peripheral blood served to follow clonotypes across the tumor, the expanded TIL product, and serial blood samples. Here is what the overall study found, with its caveats: Generalizability was limited because the cohort was highly selected, with more treatment-naive, never-smoker and oncogene-addicted patients included than is typical. The baseline peripheral repertoire was partially replaced by infused TIL clonotypes, which then decayed over months, and persistence showed no apparent association with response. The study protocol defined all tumor marker inferences as exploratory.

With respect to this clone: Its specific antigen is unknown. Per-nucleotide qualities are absent, and no much larger clonotype sits a single base away.

For CDR1 and CDR2, the germline V gene (reference sequence) lists MNHEY and SMNVEV. Its CDR3 holds 17 amino acids, cysteine through phenylalanine. Only the CDR3 region is kept as DNA, spanning 51 bases read in frame from base 1. The junction shows trimming of 5 bases on V and 0 bases on J, and the gene matches do not reach 8 bases of it. TCR beta CDR3 regions were amplified from genomic DNA with the immunoSEQ v3 hsTCRB kit using bias-controlled multiplex PCR. TCR libraries were sequenced on an Illumina NextSeq 500 to approximately 2 million read pairs for survey level or 5-6 million for deep level. The original pipeline was this. V, D and J genes were assigned, non-productive sequences were removed, and clonality was reported by immunoSEQ Analyzer software. To compare repertoires between infused TIL and blood, productive Simpson clonality was used along with the Morisita overlap index of productive TRB rearrangements. Absolute clonotype counts in blood were estimated by multiplying the lymphocyte count by the CD3+ fraction and by the productive frequency of the clone. In TCRdb, the immuneACCESS table is reduced to in-frame sequences with V and J assigned. These tables do not hold every clone; where another copy was compared, an unresolved V gene accounts for under half, and the others remain unexplained. For V, J and clone size, that table is used; D and trimming come from the DNA. This sample comprises some 18,000 clones, roughly four fifths of them detected only once. The biggest ten clones account for around 2.2% of the sample.

The sample's time point label is to be understood as: pre-treatment sample, taken before nivolumab and TIL therapy. Adults with stage 4 NSCLC were enrolled in a dual-center phase I trial from 2017 to early 2020. The samples were obtained from a phase I trial that was single-arm and open-label and tested tumor-infiltrating lymphocyte therapy combined with nivolumab in advanced non-small cell lung cancer. Blood mononuclear cells from EDTA tubes were isolated by Ficoll gradient, snap-frozen as pellets, and DNA was extracted with a Qiagen mini-prep kit. The origin of this receptor is a person between 25 and 80 years old with non-small cell lung cancer. In this chain, TRBV27 is recombined with TRBJ2-7; the central 12 bases match TRBD2. The material was blood, obtained at baseline. The DNA sequence is given as TGTGCCAGCAGTCCCTGGACTAGCGGGAAGAGCTCCTACGAGCAGTACTTC. Protein translation: CASSPWTSGKSSYEQYF.